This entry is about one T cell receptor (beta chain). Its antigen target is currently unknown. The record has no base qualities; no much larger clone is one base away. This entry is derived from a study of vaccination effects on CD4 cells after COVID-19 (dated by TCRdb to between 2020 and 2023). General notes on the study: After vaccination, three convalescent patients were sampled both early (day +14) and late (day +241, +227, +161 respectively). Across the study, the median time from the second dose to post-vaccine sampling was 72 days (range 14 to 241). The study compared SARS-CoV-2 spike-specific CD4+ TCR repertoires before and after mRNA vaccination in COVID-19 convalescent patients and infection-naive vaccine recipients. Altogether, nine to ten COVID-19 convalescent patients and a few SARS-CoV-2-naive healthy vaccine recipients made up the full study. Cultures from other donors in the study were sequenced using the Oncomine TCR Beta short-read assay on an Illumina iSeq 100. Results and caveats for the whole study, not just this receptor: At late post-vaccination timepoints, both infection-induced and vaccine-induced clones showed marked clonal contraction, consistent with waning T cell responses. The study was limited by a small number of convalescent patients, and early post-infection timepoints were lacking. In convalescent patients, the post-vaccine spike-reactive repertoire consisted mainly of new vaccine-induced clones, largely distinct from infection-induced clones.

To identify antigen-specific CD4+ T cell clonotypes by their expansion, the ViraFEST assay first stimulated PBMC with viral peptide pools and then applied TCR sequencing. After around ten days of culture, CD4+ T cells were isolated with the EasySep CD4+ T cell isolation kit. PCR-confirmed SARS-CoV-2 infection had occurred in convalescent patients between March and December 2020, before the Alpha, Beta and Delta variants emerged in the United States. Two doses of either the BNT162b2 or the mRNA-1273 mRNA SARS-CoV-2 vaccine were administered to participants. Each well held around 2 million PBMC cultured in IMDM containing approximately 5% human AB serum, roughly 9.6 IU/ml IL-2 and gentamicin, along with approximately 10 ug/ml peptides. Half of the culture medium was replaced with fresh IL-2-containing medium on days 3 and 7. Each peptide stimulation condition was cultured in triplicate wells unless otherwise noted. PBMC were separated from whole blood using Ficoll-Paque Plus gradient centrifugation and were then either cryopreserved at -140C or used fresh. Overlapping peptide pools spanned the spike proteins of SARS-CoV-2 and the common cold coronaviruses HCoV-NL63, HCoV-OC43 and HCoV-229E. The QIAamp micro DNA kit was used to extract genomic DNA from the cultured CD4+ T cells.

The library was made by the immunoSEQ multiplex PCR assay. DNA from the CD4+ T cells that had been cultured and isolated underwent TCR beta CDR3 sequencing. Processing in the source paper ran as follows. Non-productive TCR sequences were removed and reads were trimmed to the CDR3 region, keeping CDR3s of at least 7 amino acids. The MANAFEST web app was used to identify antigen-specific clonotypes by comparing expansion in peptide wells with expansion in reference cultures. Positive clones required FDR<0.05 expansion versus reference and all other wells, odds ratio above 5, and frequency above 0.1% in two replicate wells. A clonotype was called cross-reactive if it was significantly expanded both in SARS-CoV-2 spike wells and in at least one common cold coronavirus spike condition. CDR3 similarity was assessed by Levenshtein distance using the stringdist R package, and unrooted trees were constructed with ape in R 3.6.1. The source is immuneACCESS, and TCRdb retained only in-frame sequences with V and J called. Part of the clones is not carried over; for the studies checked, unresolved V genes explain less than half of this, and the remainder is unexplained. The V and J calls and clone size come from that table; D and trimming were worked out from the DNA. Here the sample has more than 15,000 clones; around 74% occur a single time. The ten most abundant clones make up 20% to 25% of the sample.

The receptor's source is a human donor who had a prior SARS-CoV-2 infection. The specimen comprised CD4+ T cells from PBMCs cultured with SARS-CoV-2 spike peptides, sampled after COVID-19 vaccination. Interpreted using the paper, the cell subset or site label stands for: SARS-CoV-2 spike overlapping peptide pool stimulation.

The sequenced DNA is TGTGCCAGCAGCTCCCGGGATAGCTCCTACGAGCAGTACTTC. Translated, it reads CASSSRDSSYEQYF. The V gene is TRBV7-9 and the J gene is TRBJ2-7, with TRBD2 tentatively as D gene (5 bases match). CDR1 and CDR2, looked up from the germline V gene (reference sequence), are SEHNR and FQNEAQ. A distance of 10 bases separates the germline ends of V and J, which lose 4 bases and 0 bases respectively. Measured from the cysteine to the phenylalanine, the CDR3 is 14 residues long. Only CDR3 DNA remains: 42 bases, in frame from the first base.